This passage covers 8 T cell receptor beta chains from one sample sequenced in a study of memory CD4+ T cells and cytomegalovirus serostatus. Single viable CD3+CD4+CD8-CD45RO+ cells were sorted as the memory CD4+ T cells. The method was immunoSEQ multiplex PCR; TCRdb's version includes in-frame clones alone and lacks a portion of them. The sample has tens of thousands of clones, approximately 72% seen once. Sequenced input: memory CD4+ T cells from blood. These receptors all come from an adult in good health and CMV-seronegative.

This clone was picked up one time. This chain uses TRBV29-1 with TRBJ1-1, with D possibly matching TRBD1 (6 bases). Germline CDR1 reads SQVTM; CDR2 reads ANQGSEA. V lost 6 bases to trimming and J lost 3 bases, with 14 bases between them. This CDR3 spans 13 amino acids. For the CDR3, the DNA is TGCAGCGTCTTACAGGGTAGGGACACTGAAGCTTTCTTT. This translates into CSVLQGRDTEAFF. The whole variable domain, filled in from reference TRBV29-1 and TRBJ1-1, reads SAVISQKPSRDICQRGTSLTIQCQVDSQVTMMFWYRQQPGQSLTLIATANQGSEATYESGFVIDKFPISRPNLTFSTLTVSNMSPEDSSIYLCSVLQGRDTEAFFGQGTRLTVV.

The chain couples TRBV14 to TRBJ1-3; the D gene is possibly TRBD1 (5 bases). The CDR3 length is 14 residues. Trimming took 5 bases from V and 0 from J, leaving 8 bases between them. Per germline, CDR1 SGHDN and CDR2 FVKESK. The CDR3 DNA is TGTGCCAGCAGCTGGGACTTCTCTGGAAACACCATATATTTT. It specifies CASSWDFSGNTIYF.

This clone has just a few counts. The rearrangement uses TRBV7-2 and TRBJ2-1; 15 bases are a match to TRBD2. The CDR3 contains 18 residues. Looked up from germline, CDR1 is SGHTA and CDR2 is FQGNSA. V gave up 4 bases and J gave up 4 bases; unmatched junction bases: 8. The CDR3 nucleotides are TGTGCCAGCAGCTCCCCGGGACTAGCGGGGGGACGATACAATGAGCAGTTCTTC. This codes for CASSSPGLAGGRYNEQFF.

J is TRBJ1-6 and V is TRBV30; D remains unclear. V was shortened by 5 bases and J by 0 bases, with 5 bases between the two germline ends. The CDR3 runs to 13 residues. From germline, CDR1 is GTSNPN and CDR2 SVGIG (reference sequence). DNA of the CDR3: TGTGCCTGGGGAGACTCCTATAATTCACCCCTCCACTTT. Translation gives CAWGDSYNSPLHF.

The chain is built from TRBV6-4 and TRBJ1-6; 8 bases line up with TRBD1. V gave up 7 bases and J gave up 8 bases; unmatched junction bases: 10. CDR1 and CDR2 from the germline V gene are MRHNA and SNTAGT. The CDR3 contains 15 residues. CDR3 loop: CASTGGGTGHSPLHF. As DNA, the CDR3 is TGTGCCAGCACGGGGGGCGGGACAGGACATTCACCCCTCCACTTT.

The chain carries TRBV7-8 and TRBJ1-1, with TRBD1 as a possible D gene (5 bases). V lost 1 base and J lost 3, with 9 bases in between. The germline gives CDR1 SGHVS, CDR2 FQNEAQ. This CDR3 has 14 amino acids. The CDR3: CASSLVVGDTEAFF. The CDR3 coding sequence is TGTGCCAGCAGCTTAGTGGTGGGGGACACTGAAGCTTTCTTT. The variable domain in full, with the rest retrieved from reference TRBV7-8 and TRBJ1-1, is GAGVSQSPRYKVAKRGQDVALRCDPISGHVSLFWYQQALGQGPEFLTYFQNEAQLDKSGLPSDRFFAERPEGSVSTLKIQRTQQEDSAVYLCASSLVVGDTEAFFGQGTRLTVV.

The genes are TRBV19 and TRBJ2-5; D is unresolved. The V and J ends lost 5 bases and 2 bases respectively, with 3 bases between them. The germline CDR1 and CDR2 sequences are LNHDA and SQIVND (reference sequence). This CDR3 contains 11 residues. The chain's CDR3 is CASSEQETQYF. The CDR3 coding sequence is TGTGCCAGTAGTGAACAAGAGACCCAGTACTTC. The whole variable domain, filled in from reference TRBV19 and TRBJ2-5, reads DGGITQSPKYLFRKEGQNVTLSCEQNLNHDAMYWYRQDPGQGLRLIYYSQIVNDFQKGDIAEGYSVSREKKESFPLTVTSAQKNPTAFYLCASSEQETQYFGPGTRLLVL.

V gene TRBV6-6 combines with J gene TRBJ2-7; possibly TRBD2 for D (5 bases). The V end lost 6 bases, the J end lost 7 bases, and 22 bases lay between the germline ends. Per germline, CDR1 MNHNY and CDR2 SVGAGI (reference sequence). The CDR3 totals 15 residues. The CDR3 spells CASRQEGGIFAEQYF. The CDR3 nucleotides read TGTGCCAGCAGGCAAGAAGGAGGTATTTTCGCGGAGCAGTACTTC.